This T cell receptor beta chain was identified in a study of CD8 T cells in Susac syndrome. The study, taken as a whole, reports: It was acknowledged in the study that its TCR sequencing and HLA analysis involved a relatively small number of individuals.

Points on this clonotype: Antigen unknown.

Trimming left V 3 bases short and J 12 bases short, with 13 bases between. The CDR3 totals 11 residues. Looked up from germline, CDR1 is SQVTM and CDR2 is ANQGSEA. Reverse transcription of about 0.5 to 1 ug RNA was carried out with random hexamers. One entry per CDR3 protein, called by TCRdb with MiXCR from the immunoSEQ multiplex PCR reads. The sample contains 150,000 to 200,000 distinct CDR3 sequences, about 93% of which appear only once. The sequenced material came from CD4+ T cells from PBMCs. This chain joins TRBV29-1 and TRBJ2-3; D possibly corresponds to TRBD2 (5 bases). The receptor comes from a human donor in good health. As DNA, the CDR3 is TGCAGCGTTGAGCGCGGGCTCTCACAGTATTTT. Translating gives CSVERGLSQYF.